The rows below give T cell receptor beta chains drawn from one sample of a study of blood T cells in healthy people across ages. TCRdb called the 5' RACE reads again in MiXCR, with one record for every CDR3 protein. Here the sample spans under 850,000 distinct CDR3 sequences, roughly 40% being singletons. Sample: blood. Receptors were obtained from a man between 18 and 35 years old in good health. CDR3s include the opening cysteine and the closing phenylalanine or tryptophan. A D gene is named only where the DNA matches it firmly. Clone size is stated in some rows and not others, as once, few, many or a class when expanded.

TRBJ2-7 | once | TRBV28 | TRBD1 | TGTGCCAGCAGAAGACAGGGAGCGTCCTGCGAGCAGTACTTC | CASRRQGASCEQYF
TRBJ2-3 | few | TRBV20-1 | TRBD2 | TGCAGTGCTAGTGGGACTAGCGGGGAGACTAGCACAGATACGCAGTATTTT | CSASGTSGETSTDTQYF
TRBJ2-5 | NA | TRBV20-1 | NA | TGCAGTGCACGGGACTACCAAGAGACCCAGTACTTC | CSARDYQETQYF
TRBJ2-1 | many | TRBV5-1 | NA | TGCGCCAGCAGCTTGGGGCTTGCCGATGAGCAGTTCTTC | CASSLGLADEQFF
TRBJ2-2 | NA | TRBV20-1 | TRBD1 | TGCAGTGCTAGGGAGGGACAGGGGAACACCGGGGAGCTGTTTTTT | CSAREGQGNTGELFF
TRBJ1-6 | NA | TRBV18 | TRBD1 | TGTGCCAGCTCACAGACAGGGCCAGTGGATTCACCCCTCCACTTT | CASSQTGPVDSPLHF
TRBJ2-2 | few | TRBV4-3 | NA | TGCGCCAGCAGCCAAGCGCCAGGGTTGAACACCGGGGAGCTGTTTTTT | CASSQAPGLNTGELFF
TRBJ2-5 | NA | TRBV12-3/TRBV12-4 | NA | TGTGCCGGCAGTTACTGGTCGGGGACCCAGTACTTC | CAGSYWSGTQYF
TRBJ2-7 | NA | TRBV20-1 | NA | TGCAGTGCTAGAGATTCGGGGGCCAGGGGGCAGTACTTC | CSARDSGARGQYF
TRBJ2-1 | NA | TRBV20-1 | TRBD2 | TGCAGTGCTAGAGCCCCGGGGGGGGGGCCTTACAATGAGCAGTTCTTC | CSARAPGGGPYNEQFF
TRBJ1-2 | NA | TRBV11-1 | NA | TGTGCCAGCAGCCCGGGGCTAAAATATGGCTACACCTTC | CASSPGLKYGYTF
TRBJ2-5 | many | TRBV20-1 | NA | TGCAGTGCTAGGGTACAGGGTACCCAAGAGACCCAGTACTTC | CSARVQGTQETQYF
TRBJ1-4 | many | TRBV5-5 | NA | TGTGCCAGCAGCTTGGCTGCCGGCGAAAAACTGTTTTTT | CASSLAAGEKLFF
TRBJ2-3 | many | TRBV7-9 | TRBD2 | TGTGCCAGCAGCTCGCTGGGACTAGCGACTAGCACAGATACGCAGTATTTT | CASSSLGLATSTDTQYF
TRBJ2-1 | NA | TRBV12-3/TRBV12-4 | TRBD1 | TGTGCCAGCAGCGTACCCGACAGGGAAGTTGGCGCTAGTGGTGAGCAGTTCTTC | CASSVPDREVGASGEQFF
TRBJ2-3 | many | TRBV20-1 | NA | TGCAGTGCTAGAGGGCGCTTCACAGATACGCAGTATTTT | CSARGRFTDTQYF
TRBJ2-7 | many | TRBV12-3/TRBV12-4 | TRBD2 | TGTGCCAGCAGTTTATCGGGGGGTCTCGAGCAGTACTTC | CASSLSGGLEQYF
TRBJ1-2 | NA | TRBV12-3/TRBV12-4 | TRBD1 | TGTGCCAGCAGTATCCAGGGGGGGGATCTAGGCTACACCTTC | CASSIQGGDLGYTF
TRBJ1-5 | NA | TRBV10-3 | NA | TGTGCCATCAGTGGCAGGCAGGGAAGCAATCAGCCCCAGCATTTT | CAISGRQGSNQPQHF
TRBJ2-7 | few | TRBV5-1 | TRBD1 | TGCGCCAGCAGCTACGGACAGGGAAGGACCTACGAGCAGTACTTC | CASSYGQGRTYEQYF
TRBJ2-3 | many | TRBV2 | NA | TGTGCCAGCGTCCCACAGGCCTCCACAGATACGCAGTATTTT | CASVPQASTDTQYF
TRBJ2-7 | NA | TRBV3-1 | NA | TGTGCCAGCAGCCAACCTGTCCCTCACCGGCCCCCGGGGGCCTACGAGCAGTACTTC | CASSQPVPHRPPGAYEQYF
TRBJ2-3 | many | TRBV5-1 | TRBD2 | TGCGCCAGCAGCTACCGTCCCGGGACTAGCGGGGTACTGACAGATACGCAGTATTTT | CASSYRPGTSGVLTDTQYF
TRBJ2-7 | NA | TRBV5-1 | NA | TGCGCCAGCAGATCCGTGTCGACCTCCTACGAGCAGTACTTC | CASRSVSTSYEQYF
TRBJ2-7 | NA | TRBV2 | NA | TGTGCCAGCAACCCGATGGGGTCCTACGAGCAGTACTTC | CASNPMGSYEQYF
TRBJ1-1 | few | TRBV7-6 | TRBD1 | TGTGCCAGCAGCGCGCCAGGGGGCACTGAAGCTTTCTTT | CASSAPGGTEAFF
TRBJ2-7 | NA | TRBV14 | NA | TGTGCCAGCAGCCAAGAAGCCCCAGCATTCGAGCAGTACTTC | CASSQEAPAFEQYF
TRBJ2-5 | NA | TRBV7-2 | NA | TGTGCCAGCAGCTTAGGTGGCAGGTCCGAAGAGACCCAGTACTTC | CASSLGGRSEETQYF
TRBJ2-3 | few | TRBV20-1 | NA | TGCAGTGCTAGAGATATTCGGGTTACTAGCACAGATACGCAGTATTTT | CSARDIRVTSTDTQYF
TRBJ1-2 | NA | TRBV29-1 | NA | TGCAGCGCCGTAGGGGATAAGGGCTACACCTTC | CSAVGDKGYTF
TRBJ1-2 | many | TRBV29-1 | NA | TGCAGCGTTGAAGGGACAGAAAGTGGCTACACCTTC | CSVEGTESGYTF
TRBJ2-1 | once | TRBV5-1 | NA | TGCGCCAGCGGCTTGGGCGGGACGACTTACAATGAGCAGTTCTTC | CASGLGGTTYNEQFF
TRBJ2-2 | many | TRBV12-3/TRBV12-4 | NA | TGTGCCAGCAGTTTAGCGGGGGGTAGAACCGGGGAGCTGTTTTTT | CASSLAGGRTGELFF
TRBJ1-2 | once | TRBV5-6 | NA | TGTGCCAGCAGCTTGGGATGGGAGCACAACTATGGCTACACCTTC | CASSLGWEHNYGYTF
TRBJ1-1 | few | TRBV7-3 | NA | TGTGCCAGCAGCGAATTACCGGGACCCAACACTGAAGCTTTCTTT | CASSELPGPNTEAFF
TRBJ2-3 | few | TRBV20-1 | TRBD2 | TGCAGTGCTAGACGGGGACTAGCGGGAACAACTAGCACAGATACGCAGTATTTT | CSARRGLAGTTSTDTQYF
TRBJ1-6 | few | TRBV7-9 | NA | TGTGCCAGCAGTTCCCCTGTGGATCGGGACACCGGACATTCACCCCTCCACTTT | CASSSPVDRDTGHSPLHF
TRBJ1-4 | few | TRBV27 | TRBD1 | TGTGCCAGCAGTTCCTACACTCTAGACAGGGGAACTAATGAAAAACTGTTTTTT | CASSSYTLDRGTNEKLFF
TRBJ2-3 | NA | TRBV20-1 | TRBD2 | TGCAGTGCTCACTGCCCGGGGGGAAGCACAGATACGCAGTATTTT | CSAHCPGGSTDTQYF
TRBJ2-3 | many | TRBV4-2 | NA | TGTGCCAGCAGCCAAGTGGTGGGGACCACAGATACGCAGTATTTT | CASSQVVGTTDTQYF
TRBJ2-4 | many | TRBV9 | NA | TGTGCCGGCACAGCGGTCCAAGCCAAAAACATTCAGTACTTC | CAGTAVQAKNIQYF
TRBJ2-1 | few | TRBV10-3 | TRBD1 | TGTGCCCACTCCCACCCCGAGGCAGGGGGCGCCCCTGACAATGAGCAGTTCTTC | CAHSHPEAGGAPDNEQFF
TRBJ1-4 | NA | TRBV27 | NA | TGTGCCAGTAAAGGCCAAGGGGCCATGGGAAAACTGTTTTTT | CASKGQGAMGKLFF
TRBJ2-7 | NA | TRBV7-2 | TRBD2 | TGTGCCAGCAGCTGGGAGCGGGAACCCTACGAGCAGTACTTC | CASSWEREPYEQYF
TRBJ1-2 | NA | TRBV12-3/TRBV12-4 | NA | TGTGCCGGCAGTCCCCCCGGATCGGGCCTGGTCTATGGCTACACCTTC | CAGSPPGSGLVYGYTF
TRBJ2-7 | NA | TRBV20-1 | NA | TGCAGTGCTAGACGGCGAGCGGATTCCTACGAGCAGTACTTC | CSARRRADSYEQYF